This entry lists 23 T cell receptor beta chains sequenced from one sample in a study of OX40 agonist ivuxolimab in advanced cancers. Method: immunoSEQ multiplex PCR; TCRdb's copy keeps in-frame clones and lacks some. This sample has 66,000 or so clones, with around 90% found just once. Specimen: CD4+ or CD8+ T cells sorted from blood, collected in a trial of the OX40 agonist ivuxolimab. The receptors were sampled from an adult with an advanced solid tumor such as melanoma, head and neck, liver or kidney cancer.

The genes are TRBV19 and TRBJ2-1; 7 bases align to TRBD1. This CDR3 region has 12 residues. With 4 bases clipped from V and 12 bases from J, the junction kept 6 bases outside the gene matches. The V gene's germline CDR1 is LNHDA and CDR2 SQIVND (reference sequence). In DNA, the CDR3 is TGTGCCAGTAGTAGAACCCGGGACAGGCAGTTCTTC. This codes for CASSRTRDRQFF.

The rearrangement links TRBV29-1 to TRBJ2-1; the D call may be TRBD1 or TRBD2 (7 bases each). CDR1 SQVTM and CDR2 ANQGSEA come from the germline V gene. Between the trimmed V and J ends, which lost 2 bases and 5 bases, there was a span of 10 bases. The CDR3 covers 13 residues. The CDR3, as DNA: TGCAGCGTTGAACAGGGGGGGAACAATGAGCAGTTCTTC. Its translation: CSVEQGGNNEQFF.

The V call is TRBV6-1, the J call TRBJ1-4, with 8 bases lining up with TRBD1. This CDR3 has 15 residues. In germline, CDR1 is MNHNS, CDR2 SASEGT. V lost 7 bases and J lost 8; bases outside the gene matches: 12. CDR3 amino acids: CASKGLSTGAEKLFF. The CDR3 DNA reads TGTGCCAGCAAGGGCCTCTCGACAGGGGCCGAAAAACTGTTTTTT.

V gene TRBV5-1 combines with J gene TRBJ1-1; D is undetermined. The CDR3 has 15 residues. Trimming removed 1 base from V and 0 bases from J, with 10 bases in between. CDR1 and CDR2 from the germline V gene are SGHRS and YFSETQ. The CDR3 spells CASSLSGILNTEAFF. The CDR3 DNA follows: TGCGCCAGCAGCTTGAGCGGCATTTTGAACACTGAAGCTTTCTTT.

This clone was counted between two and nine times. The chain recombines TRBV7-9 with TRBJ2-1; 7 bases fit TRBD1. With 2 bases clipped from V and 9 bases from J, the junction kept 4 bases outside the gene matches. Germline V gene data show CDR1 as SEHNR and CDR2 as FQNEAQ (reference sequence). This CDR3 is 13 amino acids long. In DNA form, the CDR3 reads TGTGCCAGCAGCTTATACAGGGGCCGTGAGCAGTTCTTC. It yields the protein CASSLYRGREQFF.

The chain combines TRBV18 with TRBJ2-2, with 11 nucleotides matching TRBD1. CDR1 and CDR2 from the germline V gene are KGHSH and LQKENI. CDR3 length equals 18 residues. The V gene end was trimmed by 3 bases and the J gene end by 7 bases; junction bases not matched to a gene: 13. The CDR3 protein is CASSPVVGGQGAGGELFF. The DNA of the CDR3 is TGTGCCAGCTCACCGGTTGTCGGAGGACAGGGGGCCGGCGGGGAGCTGTTTTTT.

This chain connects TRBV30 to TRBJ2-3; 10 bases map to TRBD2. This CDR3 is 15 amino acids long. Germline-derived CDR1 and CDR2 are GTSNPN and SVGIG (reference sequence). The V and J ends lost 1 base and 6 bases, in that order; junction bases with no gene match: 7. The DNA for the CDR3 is TGTGCCTGGAGTGACGGGCTAGCGGGAGTGGATACGCAGTATTTT. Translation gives CAWSDGLAGVDTQYF. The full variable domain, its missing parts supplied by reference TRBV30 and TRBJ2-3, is SQTIHQWPATLVQPVGSPLSLECTVEGTSNPNLYWYRQAAGRGLQLLFYSVGIGQISSEVPQNLSASRPQDRQFILSSKKLLLSDSGFYLCAWSDGLAGVDTQYFGPGTRLTVL.

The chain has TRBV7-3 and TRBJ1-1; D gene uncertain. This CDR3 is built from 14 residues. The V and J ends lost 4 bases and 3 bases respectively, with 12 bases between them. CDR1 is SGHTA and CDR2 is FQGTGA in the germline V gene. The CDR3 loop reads CASSSTGVDTEAFF. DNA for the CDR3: TGTGCCAGCAGCTCCACGGGAGTGGACACTGAAGCTTTCTTT.

The DNA for the CDR3 is TGTGCCAGCAGTGATAGGGACAGAAAAAATCAGCCCCAGCATTTT. Its protein is CASSDRDRKNQPQHF. This chain connects TRBV6-1 to TRBJ1-5; 7 bases map to TRBD1. With V trimmed by 3 bases and J by 4 bases, 6 bases remained unmatched. Germline loops: CDR1 MNHNS, CDR2 SASEGT. This CDR3 region has 15 residues.

CDR3 amino acids: CASRLAGVNEQFF. The CDR3 nucleotides read TGTGCCAGCAGACTAGCGGGAGTCAATGAGCAGTTCTTC. The chain has TRBV6-5 and TRBJ2-1; TRBD2 aligns across 11 bases. Looked up from germline, CDR1 is MNHEY and CDR2 is SVGAGI. There are 13 residues in the CDR3. With 6 bases clipped from V and 6 bases from J, the junction kept 1 base outside the gene matches.

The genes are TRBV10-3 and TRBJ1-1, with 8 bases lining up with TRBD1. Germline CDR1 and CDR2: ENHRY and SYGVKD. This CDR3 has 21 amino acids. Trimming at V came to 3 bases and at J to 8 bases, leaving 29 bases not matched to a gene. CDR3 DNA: TGTGCCATCAGTGACCCCACCGGGACAGGTTGGTGGGAGTTTGGAATCACCGAAGCTTTCTTT. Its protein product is CAISDPTGTGWWEFGITEAFF.

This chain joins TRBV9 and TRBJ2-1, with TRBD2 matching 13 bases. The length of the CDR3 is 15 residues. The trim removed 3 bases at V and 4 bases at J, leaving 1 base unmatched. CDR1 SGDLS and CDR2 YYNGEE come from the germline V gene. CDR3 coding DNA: TGTGCCAGCAGCGAACTAGCGGGGGGGTACAATGAGCAGTTCTTC. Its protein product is CASSELAGGYNEQFF. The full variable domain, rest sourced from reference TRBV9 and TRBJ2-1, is DSGVTQTPKHLITATGQRVTLRCSPRSGDLSVYWYQQSLDQGLQFLIQYYNGEERAKGNILERFSAQQFPDLHSELNLSSLELGDSALYFCASSELAGGYNEQFFGPGTRLTVL.

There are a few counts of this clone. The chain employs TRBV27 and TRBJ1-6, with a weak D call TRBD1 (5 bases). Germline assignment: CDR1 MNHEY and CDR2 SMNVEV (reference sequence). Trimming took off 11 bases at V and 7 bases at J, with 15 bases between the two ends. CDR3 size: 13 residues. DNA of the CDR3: TGTGCCGTCTCGACAGATTCAAATTCACCCCTCCACTTT. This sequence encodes CAVSTDSNSPLHF.

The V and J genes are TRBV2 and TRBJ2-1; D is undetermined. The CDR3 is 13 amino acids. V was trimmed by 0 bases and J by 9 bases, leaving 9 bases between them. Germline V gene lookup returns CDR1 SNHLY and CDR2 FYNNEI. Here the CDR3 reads CASSEANWGEQFF. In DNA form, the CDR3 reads TGTGCCAGCAGTGAAGCGAACTGGGGTGAGCAGTTCTTC.

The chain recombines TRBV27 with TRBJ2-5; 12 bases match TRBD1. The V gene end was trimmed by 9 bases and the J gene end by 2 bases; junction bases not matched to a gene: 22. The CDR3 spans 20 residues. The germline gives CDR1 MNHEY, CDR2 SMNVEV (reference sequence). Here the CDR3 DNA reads TGTGCCAGTCCCTTATCGACTTCCGGGACAGGGGGCGCTCGACAAGAGACCCAGTACTTC. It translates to CASPLSTSGTGGARQETQYF.

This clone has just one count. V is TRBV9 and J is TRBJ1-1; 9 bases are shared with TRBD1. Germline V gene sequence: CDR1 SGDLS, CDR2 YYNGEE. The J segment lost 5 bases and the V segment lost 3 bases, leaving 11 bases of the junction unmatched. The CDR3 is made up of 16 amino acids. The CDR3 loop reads CASSALTGGQGTEAFF. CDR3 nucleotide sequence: TGTGCCAGCAGCGCCCTAACAGGGGGCCAGGGGACTGAAGCTTTCTTT.

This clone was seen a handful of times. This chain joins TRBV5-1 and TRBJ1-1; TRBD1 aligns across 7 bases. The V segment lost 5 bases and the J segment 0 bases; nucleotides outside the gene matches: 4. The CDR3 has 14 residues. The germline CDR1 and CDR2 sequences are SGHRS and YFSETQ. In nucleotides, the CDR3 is TGCGCCAGCAGAGCGGGACAGTTGAACACTGAAGCTTTCTTT. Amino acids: CASRAGQLNTEAFF.

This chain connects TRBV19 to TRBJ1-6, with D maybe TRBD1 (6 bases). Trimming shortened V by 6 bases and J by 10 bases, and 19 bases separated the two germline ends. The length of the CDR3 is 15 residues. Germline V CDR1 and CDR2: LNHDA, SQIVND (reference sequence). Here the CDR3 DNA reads TGTGCCAGTAGACTATACCGGGGGCTTGAGTCACCCCTCCACTTT. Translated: CASRLYRGLESPLHF. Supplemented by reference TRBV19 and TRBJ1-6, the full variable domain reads DGGITQSPKYLFRKEGQNVTLSCEQNLNHDAMYWYRQDPGQGLRLIYYSQIVNDFQKGDIAEGYSVSREKKESFPLTVTSAQKNPTAFYLCASRLYRGLESPLHFGNGTRLTVT.

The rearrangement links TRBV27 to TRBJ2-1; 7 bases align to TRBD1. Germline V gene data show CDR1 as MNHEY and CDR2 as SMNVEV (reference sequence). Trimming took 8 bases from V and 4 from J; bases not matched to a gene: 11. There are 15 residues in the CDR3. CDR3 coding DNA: TGTGCCAGCTCAAAGGGACAGACAGTTTACAATGAGCAGTTCTTC. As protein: CASSKGQTVYNEQFF.

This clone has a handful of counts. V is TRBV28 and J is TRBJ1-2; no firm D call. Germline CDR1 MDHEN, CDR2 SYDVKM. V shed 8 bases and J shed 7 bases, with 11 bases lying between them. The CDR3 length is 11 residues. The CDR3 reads CASGLRRGYTF. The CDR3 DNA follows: TGTGCCAGCGGTCTTAGGCGTGGCTACACCTTC.

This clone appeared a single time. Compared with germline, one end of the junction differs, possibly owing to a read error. Here the CDR3 reads CASSQTGSNEQYF. The CDR3 region has the DNA TGTGCCAGTAGTCAGACAGGCTCCAACGAGCAGTACTTC. The chain employs TRBV19 and TRBJ2-7; perhaps TRBD1 as D (6 bases). Germline V CDR1 and CDR2: LNHDA, SQIVND (reference sequence). The CDR3 length is 13 residues.

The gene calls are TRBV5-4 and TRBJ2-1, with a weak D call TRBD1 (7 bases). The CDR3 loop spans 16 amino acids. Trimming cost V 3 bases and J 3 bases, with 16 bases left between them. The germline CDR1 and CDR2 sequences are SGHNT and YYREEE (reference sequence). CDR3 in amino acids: CASSSGGTFSYNEQFF. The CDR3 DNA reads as TGTGCCAGCAGCTCAGGGGGGACCTTTAGCTACAATGAGCAGTTCTTC.

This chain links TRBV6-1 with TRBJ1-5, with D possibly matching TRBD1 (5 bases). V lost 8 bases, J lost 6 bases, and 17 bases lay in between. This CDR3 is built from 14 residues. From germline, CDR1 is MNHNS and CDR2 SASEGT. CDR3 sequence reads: CASGLVAGSQPQHF. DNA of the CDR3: TGTGCCAGCGGGCTGGTGGCAGGGAGTCAGCCCCAGCATTTT.